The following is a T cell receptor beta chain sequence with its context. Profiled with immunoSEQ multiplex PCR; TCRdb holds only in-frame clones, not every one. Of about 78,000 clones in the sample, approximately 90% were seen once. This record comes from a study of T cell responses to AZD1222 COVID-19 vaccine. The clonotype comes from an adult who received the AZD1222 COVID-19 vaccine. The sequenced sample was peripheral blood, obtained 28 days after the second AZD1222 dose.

CDR3 DNA sequence: TGTGCCAGCAGGGTTGACAGGGGGCGCGGATTTCCCTATAATTCACCCCTCCACTTT. This gives the protein CASRVDRGRGFPYNSPLHF. The chain is built from TRBV2 and TRBJ1-6; 10 bases agree with TRBD1. This CDR3 has 19 residues. V shed 6 bases and J 2 bases; nucleotides not matched to a gene: 13. The germline V gene has CDR1 SNHLY and CDR2 FYNNEI.